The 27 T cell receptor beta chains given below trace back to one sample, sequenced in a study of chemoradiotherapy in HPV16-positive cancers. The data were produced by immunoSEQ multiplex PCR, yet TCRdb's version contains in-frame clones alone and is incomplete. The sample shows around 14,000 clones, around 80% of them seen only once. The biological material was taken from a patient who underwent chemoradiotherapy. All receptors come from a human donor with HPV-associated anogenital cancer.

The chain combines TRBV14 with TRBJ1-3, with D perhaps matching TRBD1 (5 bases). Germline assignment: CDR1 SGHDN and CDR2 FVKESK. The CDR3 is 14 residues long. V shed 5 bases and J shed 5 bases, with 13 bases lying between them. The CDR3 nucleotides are TGTGCCAGCAGCTATCAGGGTCTTAGAAACACCATATATTTT. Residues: CASSYQGLRNTIYF.

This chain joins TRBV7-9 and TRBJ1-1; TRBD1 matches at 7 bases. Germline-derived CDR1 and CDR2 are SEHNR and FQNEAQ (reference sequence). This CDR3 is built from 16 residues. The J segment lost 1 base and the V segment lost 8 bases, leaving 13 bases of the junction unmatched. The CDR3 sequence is CASAGTASLKNTEAFF. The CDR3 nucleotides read TGTGCCAGCGCCGGGACAGCCAGTTTAAAGAACACTGAAGCTTTCTTT. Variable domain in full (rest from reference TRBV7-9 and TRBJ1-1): DTGVSQNPRHKITKRGQNVTFRCDPISEHNRLYWYRQTLGQGPEFLTYFQNEAQLEKSRLLSDRFSAERPKGSFSTLEIQRTEQGDSAMYLCASAGTASLKNTEAFFGQGTRLTVV.

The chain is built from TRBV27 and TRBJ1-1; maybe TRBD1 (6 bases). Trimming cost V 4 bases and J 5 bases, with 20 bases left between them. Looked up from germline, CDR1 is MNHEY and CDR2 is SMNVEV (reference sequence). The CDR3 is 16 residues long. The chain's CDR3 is CASSSLLRQAGTEAFF. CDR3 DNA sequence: TGTGCCAGCAGTTCGCTCCTTAGACAGGCGGGGACTGAAGCTTTCTTT.

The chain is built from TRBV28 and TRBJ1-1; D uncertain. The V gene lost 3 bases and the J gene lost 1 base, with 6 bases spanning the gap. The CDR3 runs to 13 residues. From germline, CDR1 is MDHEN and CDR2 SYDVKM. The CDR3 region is CASSFGQNTEAFF. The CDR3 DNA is TGTGCCAGCAGTTTCGGGCAGAACACTGAAGCTTTCTTT.

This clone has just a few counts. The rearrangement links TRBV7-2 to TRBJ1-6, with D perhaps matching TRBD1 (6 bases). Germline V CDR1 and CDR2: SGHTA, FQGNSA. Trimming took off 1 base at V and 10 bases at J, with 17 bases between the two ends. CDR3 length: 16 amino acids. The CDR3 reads CASSLGVSKGGSPLHF. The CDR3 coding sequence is TGTGCCAGCAGCTTAGGGGTCTCTAAGGGGGGCTCACCCCTCCACTTT.

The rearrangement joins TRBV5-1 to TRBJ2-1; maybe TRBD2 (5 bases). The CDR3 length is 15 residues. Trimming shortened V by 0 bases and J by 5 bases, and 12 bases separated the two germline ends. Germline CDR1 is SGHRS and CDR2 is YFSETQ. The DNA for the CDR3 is TGCGCCAGCAGCTTGGTTCTGGCCGGGAACAATGAGCAGTTCTTC. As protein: CASSLVLAGNNEQFF.

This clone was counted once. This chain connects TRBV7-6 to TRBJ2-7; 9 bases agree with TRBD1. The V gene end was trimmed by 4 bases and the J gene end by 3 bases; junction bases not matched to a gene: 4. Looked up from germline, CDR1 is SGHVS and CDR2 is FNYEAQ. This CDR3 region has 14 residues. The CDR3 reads CASSSLDRGYEQYF. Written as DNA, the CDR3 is TGTGCCAGCAGCTCACTGGACAGGGGCTACGAGCAGTACTTC. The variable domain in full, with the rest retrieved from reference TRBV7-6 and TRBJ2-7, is GAGVSQSPRYKVTKRGQDVALRCDPISGHVSLYWYRQALGQGPEFLTYFNYEAQQDKSGLPNDRFSAERPEGSISTLTIQRTEQRDSAMYRCASSSLDRGYEQYFGPGTRLTVT.

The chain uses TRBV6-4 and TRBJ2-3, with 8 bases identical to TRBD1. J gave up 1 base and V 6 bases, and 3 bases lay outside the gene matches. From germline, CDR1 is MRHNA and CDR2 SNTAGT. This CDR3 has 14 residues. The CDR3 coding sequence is TGTGCCAGCAGCCCGACAGGGGGCACAGATACGCAGTATTTT. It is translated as CASSPTGGTDTQYF.

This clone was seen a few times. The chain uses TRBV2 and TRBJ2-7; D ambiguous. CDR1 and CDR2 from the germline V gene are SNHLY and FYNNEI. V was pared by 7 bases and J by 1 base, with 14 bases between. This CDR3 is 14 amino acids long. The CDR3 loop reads CASTQDGASYEQYF. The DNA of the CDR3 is TGTGCCAGCACCCAAGACGGAGCGTCCTACGAGCAGTACTTC.

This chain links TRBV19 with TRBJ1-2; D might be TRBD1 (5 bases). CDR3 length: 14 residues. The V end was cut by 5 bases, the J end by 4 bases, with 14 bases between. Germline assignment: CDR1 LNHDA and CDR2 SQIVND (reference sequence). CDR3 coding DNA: TGTGCCAGTAGTCCTCAGGGAGTAGGCTATGGCTACACCTTC. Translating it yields CASSPQGVGYGYTF.

DNA for the CDR3: TGTGCCACCCGGACATCCCGAGATTACGGCTACACCTTC. Protein: CATRTSRDYGYTF. The chain joins TRBV2 to TRBJ1-2, with D possibly being TRBD1 (5 bases). The germline CDR1 and CDR2 sequences are SNHLY and FYNNEI. The CDR3 totals 13 residues. The V gene lost 10 bases and the J gene lost 8 bases, with 20 bases spanning the gap.

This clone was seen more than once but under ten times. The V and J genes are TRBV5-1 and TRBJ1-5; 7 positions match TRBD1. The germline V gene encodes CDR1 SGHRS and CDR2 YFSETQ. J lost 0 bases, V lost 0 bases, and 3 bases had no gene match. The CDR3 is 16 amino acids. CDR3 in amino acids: CASSLAGGDSNQPQHF. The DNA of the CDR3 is TGCGCCAGCAGCTTGGCAGGGGGTGATAGCAATCAGCCCCAGCATTTT.

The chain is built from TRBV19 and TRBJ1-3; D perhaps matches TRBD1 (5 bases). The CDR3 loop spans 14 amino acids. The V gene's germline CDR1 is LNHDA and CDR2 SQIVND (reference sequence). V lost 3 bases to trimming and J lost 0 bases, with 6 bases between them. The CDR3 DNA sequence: TGTGCCAGTAGTATGGGGGACTCTGGAAACACCATATATTTT. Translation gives CASSMGDSGNTIYF.

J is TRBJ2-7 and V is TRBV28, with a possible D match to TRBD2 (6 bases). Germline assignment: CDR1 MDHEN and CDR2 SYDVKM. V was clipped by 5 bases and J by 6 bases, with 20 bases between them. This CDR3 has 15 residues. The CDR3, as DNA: TGTGCCAGCAGTCCCCCGTTTGACGGCGGGGTCGAGCAGTACTTC. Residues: CASSPPFDGGVEQYF.

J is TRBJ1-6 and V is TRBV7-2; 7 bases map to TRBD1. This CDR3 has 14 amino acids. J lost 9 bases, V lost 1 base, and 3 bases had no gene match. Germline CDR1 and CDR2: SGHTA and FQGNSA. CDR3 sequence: CASSLEQGLSPLHF. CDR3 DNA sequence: TGTGCCAGCAGCTTAGAACAGGGGCTTTCACCCCTCCACTTT.

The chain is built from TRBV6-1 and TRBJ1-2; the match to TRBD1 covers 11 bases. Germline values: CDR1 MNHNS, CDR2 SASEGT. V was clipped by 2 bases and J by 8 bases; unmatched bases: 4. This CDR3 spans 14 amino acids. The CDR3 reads CASSEIRTGGGYTF. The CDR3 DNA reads TGTGCCAGCAGTGAAATCAGGACAGGGGGCGGCTACACCTTC.

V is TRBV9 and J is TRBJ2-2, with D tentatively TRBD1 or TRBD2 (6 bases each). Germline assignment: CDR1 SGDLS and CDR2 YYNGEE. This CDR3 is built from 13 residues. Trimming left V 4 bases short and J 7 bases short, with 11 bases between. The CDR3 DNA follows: TGTGCCAGCAGCTTCGGGGGCGGCGGGGAGCTGTTTTTT. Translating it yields CASSFGGGGELFF. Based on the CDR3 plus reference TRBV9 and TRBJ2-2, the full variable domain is DSGVTQTPKHLITATGQRVTLRCSPRSGDLSVYWYQQSLDQGLQFLIQYYNGEERAKGNILERFSAQQFPDLHSELNLSSLELGDSALYFCASSFGGGGELFFGEGSRLTVL.

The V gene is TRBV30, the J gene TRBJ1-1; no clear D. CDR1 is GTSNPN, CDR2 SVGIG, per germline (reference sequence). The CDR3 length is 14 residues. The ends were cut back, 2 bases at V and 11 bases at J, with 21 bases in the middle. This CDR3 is CAWSRLITGRKAFF. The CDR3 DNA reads TGTGCCTGGAGTAGACTGATTACGGGCCGGAAGGCTTTCTTT.

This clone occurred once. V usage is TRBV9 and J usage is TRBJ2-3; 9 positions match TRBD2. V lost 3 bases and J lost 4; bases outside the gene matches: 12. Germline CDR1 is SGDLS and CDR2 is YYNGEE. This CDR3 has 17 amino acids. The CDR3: CASSDSPRGGAPDTQYF. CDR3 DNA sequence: TGTGCCAGCAGCGACTCCCCCCGCGGGGGGGCCCCAGATACGCAGTATTTT.

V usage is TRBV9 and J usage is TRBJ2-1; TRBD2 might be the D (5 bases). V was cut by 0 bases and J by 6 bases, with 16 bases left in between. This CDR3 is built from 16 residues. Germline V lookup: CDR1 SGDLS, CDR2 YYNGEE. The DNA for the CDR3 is TGTGCCAGCAGCGTAGTAATGTCTAGCTCCGGCAATGAGCAGTTCTTC. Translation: CASSVVMSSSGNEQFF.

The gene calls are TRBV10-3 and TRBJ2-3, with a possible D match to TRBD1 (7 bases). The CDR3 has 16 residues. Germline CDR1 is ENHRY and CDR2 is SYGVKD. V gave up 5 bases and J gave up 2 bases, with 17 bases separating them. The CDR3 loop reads CAISPRGTEPTDTQYF. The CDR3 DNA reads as TGTGCCATCAGTCCTCGCGGGACAGAACCCACAGATACGCAGTATTTT.

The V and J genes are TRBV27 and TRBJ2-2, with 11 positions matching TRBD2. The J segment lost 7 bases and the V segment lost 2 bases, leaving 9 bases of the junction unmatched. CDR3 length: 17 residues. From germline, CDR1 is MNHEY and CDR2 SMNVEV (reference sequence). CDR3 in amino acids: CASSLNIAGGPGGELFF. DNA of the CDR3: TGTGCCAGCAGTTTAAATATAGCGGGGGGGCCAGGCGGGGAGCTGTTTTTT.

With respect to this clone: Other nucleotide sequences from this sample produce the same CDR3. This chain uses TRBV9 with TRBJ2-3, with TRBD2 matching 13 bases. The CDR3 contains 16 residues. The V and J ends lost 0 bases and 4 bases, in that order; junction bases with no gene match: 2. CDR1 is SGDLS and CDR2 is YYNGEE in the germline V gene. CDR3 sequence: CASSVDGLAGADTQYF. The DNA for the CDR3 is TGTGCCAGCAGCGTAGACGGACTAGCGGGGGCAGATACGCAGTATTTT.

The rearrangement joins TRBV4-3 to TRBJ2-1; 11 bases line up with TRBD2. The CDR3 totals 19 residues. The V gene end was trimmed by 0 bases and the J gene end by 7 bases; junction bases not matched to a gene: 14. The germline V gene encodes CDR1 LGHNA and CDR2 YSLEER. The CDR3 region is CASSQDPPLTSGGGNEQFF. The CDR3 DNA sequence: TGCGCCAGCAGCCAAGATCCACCCTTAACTAGCGGGGGCGGGAATGAGCAGTTCTTC.

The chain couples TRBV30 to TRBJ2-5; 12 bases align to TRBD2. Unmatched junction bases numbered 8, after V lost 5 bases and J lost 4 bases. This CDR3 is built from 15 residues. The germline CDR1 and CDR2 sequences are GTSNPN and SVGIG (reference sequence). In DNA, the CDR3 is TGTGCCTGGGGGCGAGGACTAGCGGGGTCAGAGACCCAGTACTTC. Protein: CAWGRGLAGSETQYF.

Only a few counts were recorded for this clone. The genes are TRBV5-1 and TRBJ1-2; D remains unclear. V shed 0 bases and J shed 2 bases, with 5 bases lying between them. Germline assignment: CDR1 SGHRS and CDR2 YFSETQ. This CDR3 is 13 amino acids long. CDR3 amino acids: CASSLEGNYGYTF. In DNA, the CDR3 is TGCGCCAGCAGCTTGGAGGGAAACTATGGCTACACCTTC.

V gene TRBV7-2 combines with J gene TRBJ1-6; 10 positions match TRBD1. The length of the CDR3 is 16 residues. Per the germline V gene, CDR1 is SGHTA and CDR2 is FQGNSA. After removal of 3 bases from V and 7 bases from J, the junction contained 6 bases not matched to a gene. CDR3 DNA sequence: TGTGCCAGCAGCTTGGGTGGACAGGGGGGGAATTCACCCCTCCACTTT. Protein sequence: CASSLGGQGGNSPLHF.